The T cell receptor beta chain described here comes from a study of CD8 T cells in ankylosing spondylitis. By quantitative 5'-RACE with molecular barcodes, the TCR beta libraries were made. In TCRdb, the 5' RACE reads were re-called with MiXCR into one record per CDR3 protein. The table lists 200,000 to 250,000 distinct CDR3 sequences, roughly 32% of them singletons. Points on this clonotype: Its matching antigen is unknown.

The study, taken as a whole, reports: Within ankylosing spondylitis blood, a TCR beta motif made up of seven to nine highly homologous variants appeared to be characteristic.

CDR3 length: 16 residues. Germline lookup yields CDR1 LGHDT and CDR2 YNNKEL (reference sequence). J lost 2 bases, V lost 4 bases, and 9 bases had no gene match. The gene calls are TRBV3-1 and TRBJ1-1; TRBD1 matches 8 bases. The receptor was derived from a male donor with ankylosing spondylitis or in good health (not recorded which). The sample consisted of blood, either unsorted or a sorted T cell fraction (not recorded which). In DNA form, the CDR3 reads TGTGCCAGCAGCCCGACCGGGACAGGAGTTAACACTGAAGCTTTCTTT. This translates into CASSPTGTGVNTEAFF.